Below, 15 T cell receptor beta chains from the same sample are listed, as sequenced in a study of cytomegalovirus exposure and HLA in healthy donors. Both 60 Vbeta primers and 13 Jbeta primers went into the PCR. Clones were sequenced by immunoSEQ multiplex PCR, and TCRdb holds only the in-frame ones, with some missing. The profile covers 150,000 to 200,000 clones, with roughly three quarters appearing a single time and about 15% taken by the ten largest. The sample consisted of PBMCs. All receptors derive from a woman between 40 and 50 years old in good health and CMV-seronegative.

This CDR3 reads CASSYVAGHTGELFF. For the CDR3, the DNA is TGCGCCAGCAGCTATGTTGCGGGTCACACCGGGGAGCTGTTTTTT. This rearrangement joins TRBV5-1 to TRBJ2-2; TRBD2 might be the D (5 bases). CDR1 and CDR2 (germline): SGHRS, YFSETQ. The CDR3 loop spans 15 amino acids. The V end lost 3 bases, the J end lost 3 bases, and 12 bases lay between the germline ends.

The J gene is TRBJ2-5, the V gene TRBV6-1; D is unresolved. The CDR3 is 16 amino acids. Between the trimmed V and J ends, which lost 3 bases and 1 base, there was a span of 15 bases. Germline CDR1 reads MNHNS; CDR2 reads SASEGT. In DNA form, the CDR3 reads TGTGCCAGCAGTGAGTCAGCAGCGTTGACCCAAGAGACCCAGTACTTC. It yields the protein CASSESAALTQETQYF.

V gene TRBV7-8 combines with J gene TRBJ2-1; D might be TRBD2 (5 bases). V was clipped by 4 bases and J by 0 bases, with 10 bases between them. Germline V CDR1 and CDR2: SGHVS, FQNEAQ. This CDR3 contains 15 residues. CDR3 loop: CASSSTGTSYNEQFF. Here the CDR3 DNA reads TGTGCCAGCAGCTCGACGGGAACCTCCTACAATGAGCAGTTCTTC.

The J gene is TRBJ1-1, the V gene TRBV19; D not resolved. CDR3 length: 13 amino acids. The V end lost 3 bases, the J end lost 6 bases, and 11 bases lay between the germline ends. Germline CDR1 LNHDA, CDR2 SQIVND (reference sequence). CDR3 in DNA: TGTGCCAGTAGTATTCGGGGAGTCGCTGAAGCTTTCTTT. This sequence encodes CASSIRGVAEAFF.

This clone was seen a few times. The chain uses TRBV2 and TRBJ2-7; D uncertain. Germline V gene lookup returns CDR1 SNHLY and CDR2 FYNNEI. This CDR3 has 15 amino acids. Trimming removed 0 bases from V and 3 bases from J, with 12 bases in between. The CDR3 coding sequence is TGTGCCAGCAGTGAAGCGCAGACACCTCGCTACGAGCAGTACTTC. Translation gives CASSEAQTPRYEQYF.

The chain couples TRBV4-3 to TRBJ2-1; D remains ambiguous. Looked up from germline, CDR1 is LGHNA and CDR2 is YSLEER. Trimming took 0 bases from V and 9 from J, leaving 12 bases between them. The CDR3 runs to 14 residues. CDR3 DNA sequence: TGCGCCAGCAGCCAAGACGAGAGCGCTGGTGAGCAGTTCTTC. This codes for CASSQDESAGEQFF.

There are a few counts of this clone. The genes are TRBV4-3 and TRBJ2-3, with 13 nucleotides matching TRBD2. This CDR3 has 19 residues. Trimming at V came to 4 bases and at J to 2 bases, leaving 12 bases not matched to a gene. The germline CDR1 and CDR2 sequences are LGHNA and YSLEER. The CDR3 loop is CASSPSPTSGGPATDTQYF. Written as DNA, the CDR3 is TGCGCCAGCAGCCCTTCCCCGACTAGCGGGGGGCCCGCCACAGATACGCAGTATTTT.

The chain employs TRBV5-4 and TRBJ1-2, with 12 bases fitting TRBD1. The V segment lost 4 bases and the J segment 7 bases; nucleotides outside the gene matches: 8. Germline V gives CDR1 SGHNT, CDR2 YYREEE (reference sequence). CDR3 length equals 15 residues. The CDR3 DNA reads as TGTGCCAGCAGCGCACCGGGACAGGGGGCCCGTGGCTACACCTTC. Amino acid sequence: CASSAPGQGARGYTF. The full variable domain, completed using reference TRBV5-4 and TRBJ1-2, is ETGVTQSPTHLIKTRGQQVTLRCSSQSGHNTVSWYQQALGQGPQFIFQYYREEENGRGNFPPRFSGLQFPNYSSELNVNALELDDSALYLCASSAPGQGARGYTFGSGTRLTVV.

V is TRBV27 and J is TRBJ1-3; no reliable D call. CDR3 size: 14 residues. Germline CDR1 and CDR2: MNHEY and SMNVEV (reference sequence). The V end lost 5 bases, the J end lost 2 bases, and 10 bases lay between the germline ends. The CDR3 is CASSATGTGNTIYF. The CDR3 region has the DNA TGTGCCAGCAGTGCGACGGGTACTGGAAACACCATATATTTT.

The rearrangement links TRBV19 to TRBJ1-1; TRBD1 matches at 8 bases. Unmatched junction bases numbered 5, after V lost 6 bases and J lost 5 bases. Germline CDR1 and CDR2: LNHDA and SQIVND (reference sequence). The CDR3 has 13 residues. This chain's CDR3 is CASRLTGETEAFF. CDR3 sequence (DNA): TGTGCCAGTAGATTGACAGGGGAGACTGAAGCTTTCTTT.

The chain joins TRBV19 to TRBJ2-2; TRBD1 agrees at 7 bases. V lost 7 bases and J lost 4; bases outside the gene matches: 9. CDR3 length equals 15 residues. CDR1 is LNHDA and CDR2 is SQIVND in the germline V gene (reference sequence). The CDR3 region is CASTVTGTGTGELFF. DNA for the CDR3: TGTGCCAGTACCGTGACAGGGACGGGCACCGGGGAGCTGTTTTTT.

The chain links TRBV27 to TRBJ2-3; 7 bases fit TRBD2. The CDR3 has 19 residues. J was trimmed by 2 bases and V by 5 bases; bases with no gene match: 19. CDR1 MNHEY and CDR2 SMNVEV come from the germline V gene (reference sequence). The CDR3 spells CASSPPVRERLTDTDTQYF. The CDR3 DNA reads TGTGCCAGCAGTCCCCCAGTGCGGGAGCGTCTAACAGACACAGATACGCAGTATTTT.

The chain recombines TRBV5-1 with TRBJ2-1; D is unresolved. The CDR3 has 16 residues. V dropped 0 bases and J dropped 0 bases, with 10 bases sitting between them. The germline V gene encodes CDR1 SGHRS and CDR2 YFSETQ. CDR3 amino acids: CASSLDEYSSYNEQFF. Written as DNA, the CDR3 is TGCGCCAGCAGCTTGGATGAGTATTCCTCCTACAATGAGCAGTTCTTC.

The V call is TRBV28, the J call TRBJ1-1, with TRBD1 matching 9 bases. This CDR3 has 15 amino acids. Losses at the gene ends were 6 bases for V and 3 bases for J; bases not matched to a gene: 8. The germline gives CDR1 MDHEN, CDR2 SYDVKM. The CDR3 sequence is CASSSGQGIYTEAFF. CDR3 DNA sequence: TGTGCCAGCAGCTCTGGACAGGGGATTTACACTGAAGCTTTCTTT. Combining the CDR3 with reference TRBV28 and TRBJ1-1 gives the whole variable domain DVKVTQSSRYLVKRTGEKVFLECVQDMDHENMFWYRQDPGLGLRLIYFSYDVKMKEKGDIPEGYSVSREKKERFSLILESASTNQTSMYLCASSSGQGIYTEAFFGQGTRLTVV.

This chain uses TRBV5-1 with TRBJ2-7; 12 bases fit TRBD1. V dropped 5 bases and J dropped 6; count of bases not matched to a gene: 6. The CDR3 covers 14 residues. Germline CDR1 SGHRS, CDR2 YFSETQ. CDR3: CASSSRDRGPEQYF. The DNA for the CDR3 is TGCGCCAGCAGTTCCCGGGACAGGGGGCCCGAGCAGTACTTC.